These T cell receptor beta chains were read from a single sample in a study of early T cells in non-severe SARS-CoV-2 infection. TCRdb recomputed calls from the 5' RACE reads with MiXCR, one row per CDR3 protein. The data hold more than 95,000 distinct CDR3 sequences, with about 15% observed a single time. Sequencing was done on a sample of whole blood. Receptors originate from an adult who was a healthcare worker with PCR-confirmed SARS-CoV-2 infection or an uninfected control (not recorded which). The conserved cysteine and the conserved F or W are not part of the CDR3 here.

J	V	CDR3
TRBJ2-5	TRBV6-6	ASSYSASQETQY
TRBJ1-5	TRBV6-6	ASKTVGQPQH
TRBJ2-7	TRBV6-6	ASSLSGGGGEQY
TRBJ2-3	TRBV5-1	ASSLAGGNTQY
TRBJ1-4	TRBV7-9	ASSPGLTNEKLF
TRBJ2-7	TRBV9	ASSPGDRLHEQY
TRBJ2-3	TRBV5-4	ASSSLENTDTQY
TRBJ2-2	TRBV3-1	ASSRLRGGTANTGELF
TRBJ2-5	TRBV28	ASRTREGGETQY
TRBJ1-1	TRBV5-1	ASSFPPGTEAF
TRBJ2-5	TRBV20-1	SAPGLAGPQETQY
TRBJ2-1	TRBV20-1	SARGAGVLHEQF
TRBJ1-1	TRBV5-1	ASSSRGGAEAF
TRBJ2-6	TRBV7-9	ASSLAPGSPGANVLT
TRBJ2-2	TRBV12-3/TRBV12-4	ASSLRGSGELF
TRBJ2-2	TRBV5-1	ASSWGLLDAGELF
TRBJ2-1	TRBV7-9	ASSLAGVNEQF
TRBJ2-7	TRBV7-2	ASSLAPSGSYEQY
TRBJ2-4	TRBV7-9	ASSFQDPPRAKNIQY
TRBJ2-2	TRBV7-7	ASSLNPGGELF
TRBJ2-1	TRBV19	ASSSLRDNPHNEQF
TRBJ2-7	TRBV29-1	SVETQGGEQY
TRBJ1-2	TRBV29-1	SVEGRFGGPNYGYT
TRBJ1-4	TRBV18	ASSLGQGEKLF
TRBJ1-2	TRBV27	ASTTYYRDRGRVGYT
TRBJ2-1	TRBV29-1	SVGRSYNEQF
TRBJ2-7	TRBV6-6	ASSQSGQGYEQY
TRBJ1-2	TRBV5-1	ASSSTVYGYT
TRBJ2-4	TRBV5-1	ASTVLPWAKNIQY
TRBJ1-1	TRBV11-1	ASSLGAVMNTEAF
TRBJ1-1	TRBV5-1	ASSLQGKNTEAF
TRBJ2-2	TRBV5-1	ASSWSGTDTGELF
TRBJ2-3	TRBV11-2	ASTQGQRDTQY
TRBJ2-7	TRBV5-1	ASSFRGGYEQY
TRBJ2-2	TRBV27	ASSFGPGTGELF
TRBJ1-6	TRBV11-2	ASSPRAGVNSPLH
TRBJ1-5	TRBV1	TSSRDRFSNQPQH
TRBJ2-3	TRBV12-3/TRBV12-4	ASSWGTPDTQY
TRBJ2-5	TRBV6-1	ASVPRLVIETQY
TRBJ2-2	TRBV29-1	SGTGLRTGELF
TRBJ1-5	TRBV4-1	ASSQDWDGNQPQH
TRBJ2-1	TRBV7-9	ASSEGRKEQF
TRBJ2-5	TRBV6-2/TRBV6-3	ASSFAGRETQY
TRBJ2-2	TRBV4-1	ASSQGYRGIGEPF
TRBJ2-7	TRBV14	ASSLLEPYEQY
TRBJ1-4	TRBV6-5	ASSQRGTVNEKLF
TRBJ2-1	TRBV4-1	ASSQDPPGWERIDEQF
TRBJ2-5	TRBV29-1	SGWSGWQETQY
TRBJ2-1	TRBV14	ASSQDWRGVNNEQF